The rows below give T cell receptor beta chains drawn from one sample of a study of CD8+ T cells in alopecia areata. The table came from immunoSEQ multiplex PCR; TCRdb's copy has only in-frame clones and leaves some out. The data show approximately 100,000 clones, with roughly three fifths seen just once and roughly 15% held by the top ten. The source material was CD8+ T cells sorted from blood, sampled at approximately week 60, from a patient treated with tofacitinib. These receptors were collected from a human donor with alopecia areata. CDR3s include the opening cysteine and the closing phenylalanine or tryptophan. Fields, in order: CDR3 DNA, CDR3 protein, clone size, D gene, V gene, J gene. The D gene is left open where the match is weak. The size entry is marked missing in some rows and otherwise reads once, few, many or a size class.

TGCGCCAGCAGCTTGGTGGGCAGCGGCATGAGCTACGAGCAGTACTTC	CASSLVGSGMSYEQYF	.	.	TRBV5-1	TRBJ2-7
TGCGCCAGCAGCTTGGAGGGTCTGGGCTGGGAGACCCAGTACTTC	CASSLEGLGWETQYF	.	.	TRBV5-1	TRBJ2-5
TGTGCCAGCAGCCTTACCACAGATACGCAGTATTTT	CASSLTTDTQYF	.	.	TRBV6-5	TRBJ2-3
TGTGCCTGGAGTGTAAATAGTTACACTGAAGCTTTCTTT	CAWSVNSYTEAFF	.	.	TRBV30	TRBJ1-1
TGTGCCAGCAGCAAAGGGGGGGAAAACATTCAGTACTTC	CASSKGGENIQYF	.	.	TRBV21-1	TRBJ2-4
TGTGCCAGCAGTTTATCGAAGCGACAGGGTTTCGATGAGCAGTTCTTC	CASSLSKRQGFDEQFF	.	TRBD1	TRBV27	TRBJ2-1
TGTGCCAGCAGCTCGCCCGGGACTTCCTCCTACAATGAGCAGTTCTTC	CASSSPGTSSYNEQFF	.	.	TRBV7-8	TRBJ2-1
TGTGCCAGCAATACAGAGATCGGAGGCTACACCTTC	CASNTEIGGYTF	.	.	TRBV6-1	TRBJ1-2
TGTGCCAGCAGCTTGGGACTAGCGGTCTTGCAGTACTTC	CASSLGLAVLQYF	once	TRBD2	TRBV5-6	TRBJ2-7
TGTGCCAGCAGCGTAACCCCAGGCCTCAATGAGCAGTTCTTC	CASSVTPGLNEQFF	.	.	TRBV9	TRBJ2-1
TGCGCCAGCATGGGGTCCGGGGCGCGTGAAAAACTGTTTTTT	CASMGSGAREKLFF	.	.	TRBV5-1	TRBJ1-4
TGTGCCAGCAGCTTTGGCTATGGCTACACCTTC	CASSFGYGYTF	few	.	TRBV5-4	TRBJ1-2
TGTGCCAACGGGGGGGCCTACAATGAGCAGTTCTTC	CANGGAYNEQFF	.	TRBD2	TRBV10-3	TRBJ2-1
TGTGCCTGGATGGACTCGACTAGCACAGATACGCAGTATTTT	CAWMDSTSTDTQYF	.	.	TRBV30	TRBJ2-3
TGTGCCAGCAGTTTAATAGGGGGAAATGAGCAGTTCTTC	CASSLIGGNEQFF	.	.	TRBV27	TRBJ2-1
TGCGCCAGCAGCTTGTTGGACTACAATGAGCAGTTCTTC	CASSLLDYNEQFF	.	.	TRBV5-1	TRBJ2-1
TGTGCCACTTCTCAGGGGGCTCTCGACGAGCAGTACTTC	CATSQGALDEQYF	few	TRBD1	TRBV4-2	TRBJ2-7